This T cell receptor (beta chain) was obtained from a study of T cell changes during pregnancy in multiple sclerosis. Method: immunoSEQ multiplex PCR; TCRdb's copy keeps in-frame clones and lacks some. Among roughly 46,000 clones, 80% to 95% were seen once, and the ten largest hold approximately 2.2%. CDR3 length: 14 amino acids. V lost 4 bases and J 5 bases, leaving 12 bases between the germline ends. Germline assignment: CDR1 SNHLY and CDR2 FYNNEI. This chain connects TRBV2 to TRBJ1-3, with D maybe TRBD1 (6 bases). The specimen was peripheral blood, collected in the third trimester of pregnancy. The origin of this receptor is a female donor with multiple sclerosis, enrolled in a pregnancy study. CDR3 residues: CASSVGAGRNTIYF. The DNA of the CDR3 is TGTGCCAGCAGTGTGGGGGCAGGAAGAAACACCATATATTTT.